The T cell receptor beta chain under discussion was sequenced for a study of sequential checkpoint blockade in melanoma. Study as a whole: First-line arms were nivolumab then ipilimumab, or the reverse, randomized 1:1. After both sequences, patients received maintenance nivolumab.

Data came from immunoSEQ multiplex PCR; TCRdb stores just in-frame clones and leaves some out. This table has about 19,000 clones, over 60% appearing once. The treatment is: randomized to nivolumab then ipilimumab (arm A) or the reverse (arm B). Patients had received no earlier DNA-damaging chemotherapy. PBMC sorting kept live CD3+CD8+ cells without CD19 or CD56. V trimming: 5 bases; J trimming: 5 bases; junction bases outside the gene matches: 10. The CDR3 extends over 15 amino acids. CDR1 and CDR2 (germline): SEHNR, FQNEAQ (reference sequence). The chain couples TRBV7-9 to TRBJ2-7; TRBD1 aligns across 9 bases. This receptor was taken from a human donor with melanoma. Sequenced material: CD8+ T cells sorted from blood (inferred from file names), taken from a patient given nivolumab and ipilimumab in sequence. This CDR3 is CASSPRTGEEDEQYF. CDR3 nucleotide sequence: TGTGCCAGCAGCCCGCGGACAGGGGAAGAGGACGAGCAGTACTTC.